What follows are 15 T cell receptor beta chains derived from one specimen sequenced in a study of CD8 T cells in Susac syndrome (dated by TCRdb to the late 2010s). Libraries were built with the immunoSEQ multiplex PCR assay. RNA was extracted using the RNeasy kit, and about 0.5 to 1 ug of the RNA was reverse transcribed with random hexamers. The public reads were quality trimmed at Q25 with fastp and then assembled into clones with MiXCR by TCRdb, keeping productive beta chains. Identical CDR3 proteins give one entry, which carries the most common genes and DNA. Within this sample are approximately 190,000 distinct CDR3 sequences, with around 95% of them counted one time only. 0.098% of the sample lies in the top ten. Material: CD4+ T cells from PBMCs. Receptors were obtained from a human donor with Susac syndrome.

This clonotype was counted once. The J gene is TRBJ2-5, the V gene TRBV12-3 or TRBV12-4; TRBD2 agrees at 10 bases. J gave up 3 bases and V 4 bases, and 8 bases lay outside the gene matches. There are 16 residues in the CDR3. CDR3 sequence (DNA): TGTGCCAGCAGTTCTCCAGCGGGGGGGCCTGAAGAGACCCAGTACTTC. Translating gives CASSSPAGGPEETQYF.

The chain recombines TRBV27 with TRBJ1-2; the match to TRBD1 covers 7 bases. With V trimmed by 2 bases and J by 4 bases, 10 bases remained unmatched. CDR1 and CDR2 (germline): MNHEY, SMNVEV (reference sequence). The CDR3 has 16 amino acids. CDR3 residues: CASSLGGMDRFYGYTF. The CDR3 nucleotides are TGTGCCAGCAGTTTAGGAGGAATGGACAGGTTCTATGGCTACACCTTC.

The rearrangement uses TRBV19 and TRBJ1-2; the D is unclear. Between the trimmed V and J ends, which lost 5 bases and 5 bases, there was a span of 9 bases. This CDR3 is built from 12 residues. From germline, CDR1 is LNHDA and CDR2 SQIVND (reference sequence). CDR3 nucleotides: TGTGCCAGTAGTGAAGGATTTTATGGCTACACCTTC. Translated: CASSEGFYGYTF.

The chain carries TRBV29-1 and TRBJ2-3, with 7 bases matching TRBD2. CDR1 and CDR2 (germline): SQVTM, ANQGSEA. The CDR3 sequence is 14 residues long. The V gene end was trimmed by 2 bases and the J gene end by 1 base; junction bases not matched to a gene: 3. As DNA, the CDR3 is TGCAGCGTTGAACAAGCGGGGCGCACAGATACGCAGTATTTT. Translating it yields CSVEQAGRTDTQYF.

The CDR3 sequence is CSVDSGWGGGTDTQYF. The CDR3 bases are TGCAGCGTTGACTCCGGCTGGGGTGGGGGGACAGATACGCAGTATTTT. V and J are TRBV29-1 and TRBJ2-3, with D possibly being TRBD2 (6 bases). Germline CDR1 and CDR2: SQVTM and ANQGSEA. V was clipped by 3 bases and J by 3 bases, with 19 bases between them. The CDR3 is made up of 16 amino acids.

The rearrangement joins TRBV5-5 to TRBJ2-4; no clear D gene. Germline lookup yields CDR1 SGHKS and CDR2 YYEKEE (reference sequence). Trimming took 4 bases from V and 0 from J, leaving 14 bases between them. The CDR3 has 16 amino acids. CDR3: CASSPGPSLAKNIQYF. The CDR3 bases are TGTGCCAGCAGCCCCGGACCGAGTTTAGCCAAAAACATTCAGTACTTC.

The J gene is TRBJ2-1, the V gene TRBV27; either TRBD1 or TRBD2 may supply D (5 bases each). Per germline, CDR1 MNHEY and CDR2 SMNVEV (reference sequence). CDR3 length: 13 residues. V was clipped by 5 bases and J by 6 bases, with 11 bases between them. This chain's CDR3 is CASSRRDANEQFF. CDR3 nucleotides: TGTGCCAGCAGTCGCCGGGACGCCAATGAGCAGTTCTTC.

The chain has TRBV30 and TRBJ2-6; no firm D call. CDR1 GTSNPN and CDR2 SVGIG come from the germline V gene (reference sequence). V was shortened by 6 bases and J by 0 bases, with 3 bases between the two germline ends. The CDR3 length is 12 residues. The CDR3 here is CACNSGANVLTF. The DNA for the CDR3 is TGTGCCTGCAACTCTGGGGCCAACGTCCTGACTTTC.

The rearrangement uses TRBV19 and TRBJ1-1; D not certain. Trimming stripped 4 bases from V and 0 bases from J, with 9 bases between. This CDR3 region has 14 residues. Germline lookup yields CDR1 LNHDA and CDR2 SQIVND (reference sequence). CDR3 sequence: CASSTAGLNTEAFF. CDR3 sequence (DNA): TGTGCCAGTAGTACGGCGGGTCTGAACACTGAAGCTTTCTTT.

The genes are TRBV7-3 and TRBJ2-6; a possible D gene is TRBD1 (6 bases). V lost 6 bases to trimming and J lost 2 bases, with 14 bases between them. The CDR3 spans 16 residues. The germline V gene encodes CDR1 SGHTA and CDR2 FQGTGA. CDR3: CASRPTRGPGANVLTF. CDR3 sequence (DNA): TGTGCCAGCAGGCCCACCAGGGGTCCTGGGGCCAACGTCCTGACTTTC.

The chain is built from TRBV19 and TRBJ2-7, with a weak D call TRBD2 (6 bases). The CDR3 consists of 14 residues. Trimming removed 4 bases at V and 3 bases at J, with 13 bases between. In germline, CDR1 is LNHDA, CDR2 SQIVND (reference sequence). CDR3 amino acids: CASSTSGVSYEQYF. For the CDR3, the DNA is TGTGCCAGTAGTACCTCGGGGGTAAGCTACGAGCAGTACTTC.

The chain uses TRBV14 and TRBJ2-6; no clear D gene. This CDR3 comprises 13 residues. In germline, CDR1 is SGHDN, CDR2 FVKESK. The V and J ends lost 1 base and 4 bases respectively, with 2 bases between them. CDR3 nucleotide sequence: TGTGCCAGCAGCCAAGGGGGGGCCAACGTCCTGACTTTC. Protein: CASSQGGANVLTF.

This rearrangement joins TRBV3-1 to TRBJ2-3; the D gene is possibly TRBD2 (7 bases). The length of the CDR3 is 16 residues. Germline V gene lookup returns CDR1 LGHDT and CDR2 YNNKEL (reference sequence). The V end lost 8 bases, the J end lost 2 bases, and 20 bases lay between the germline ends. The CDR3 nucleotides are TGTGCCAGCTCCCTCCGAGGGGGGGCGAACACAGATACGCAGTATTTT. This codes for CASSLRGGANTDTQYF.

V and J are TRBV20-1 and TRBJ1-1; TRBD1 agrees at 10 bases. The germline V gene encodes CDR1 DFQATT and CDR2 SNEGSKA (reference sequence). The CDR3 sequence is 15 residues long. J lost 6 bases, V lost 5 bases, and 12 bases had no gene match. The CDR3 nucleotides read TGCAGTGCTTTCTCCCGGGACAGGGGTCTGGCTGAAGCTTTCTTT. It translates to CSAFSRDRGLAEAFF.

The V gene is TRBV5-8, the J gene TRBJ2-3, with 8 bases fitting TRBD2. The CDR3 is 15 amino acids. With V trimmed by 5 bases and J by 3 bases, 8 bases remained unmatched. Per the germline V gene, CDR1 is SGHTS and CDR2 is YDEGEE. For the CDR3, the DNA is TGTGCCAGCAGATCTGAGGGGACTAGAACAGATACGCAGTATTTT. It specifies CASRSEGTRTDTQYF. Based on the CDR3 plus reference TRBV5-8 and TRBJ2-3, the full variable domain is EAGVTQSPTHLIKTRGQQATLRCSPISGHTSVYWYQQALGLGLQFLLWYDEGEERNRGNFPPRFSGRQFPNYSSELNVNALELEDSALYLCASRSEGTRTDTQYFGPGTRLTVL.